This TCR beta chain stems from a study of cytomegalovirus exposure and HLA in healthy donors. The study, taken as a whole, reports: In a later analysis, V- and J-gene trimming of beta chains associated with a DCLRE1C missense variant, replicated independently. Because they were indistinguishable, some V segments, including TRBV6-2 and TRBV6-3, were excluded.

V lost 7 bases, J lost 0 bases, and 13 bases lay in between. CDR3 length: 15 residues. Germline V gene data show CDR1 as ENHRY and CDR2 as SYGVKD. A word on this clone: Its antigen is not known.

Vbeta (60) and Jbeta (13) primers were used in the PCR. Produced via immunoSEQ multiplex PCR; TCRdb's table is partial and in-frame only. Counted here are some 130,000 clones, over 60% occurring once; the ten biggest clones make up 2.5% to 3.5%. This TCR was recovered from a man aged 40-55 years in good health and CMV-seronegative. The rearrangement links TRBV10-3 to TRBJ1-5, with D tentatively TRBD1 (5 bases). Sequencing used PBMCs. CDR3 bases: TGTGCCATCAAAGCGGGGACGCATAGCAATCAGCCCCAGCATTTT. Residues: CAIKAGTHSNQPQHF.